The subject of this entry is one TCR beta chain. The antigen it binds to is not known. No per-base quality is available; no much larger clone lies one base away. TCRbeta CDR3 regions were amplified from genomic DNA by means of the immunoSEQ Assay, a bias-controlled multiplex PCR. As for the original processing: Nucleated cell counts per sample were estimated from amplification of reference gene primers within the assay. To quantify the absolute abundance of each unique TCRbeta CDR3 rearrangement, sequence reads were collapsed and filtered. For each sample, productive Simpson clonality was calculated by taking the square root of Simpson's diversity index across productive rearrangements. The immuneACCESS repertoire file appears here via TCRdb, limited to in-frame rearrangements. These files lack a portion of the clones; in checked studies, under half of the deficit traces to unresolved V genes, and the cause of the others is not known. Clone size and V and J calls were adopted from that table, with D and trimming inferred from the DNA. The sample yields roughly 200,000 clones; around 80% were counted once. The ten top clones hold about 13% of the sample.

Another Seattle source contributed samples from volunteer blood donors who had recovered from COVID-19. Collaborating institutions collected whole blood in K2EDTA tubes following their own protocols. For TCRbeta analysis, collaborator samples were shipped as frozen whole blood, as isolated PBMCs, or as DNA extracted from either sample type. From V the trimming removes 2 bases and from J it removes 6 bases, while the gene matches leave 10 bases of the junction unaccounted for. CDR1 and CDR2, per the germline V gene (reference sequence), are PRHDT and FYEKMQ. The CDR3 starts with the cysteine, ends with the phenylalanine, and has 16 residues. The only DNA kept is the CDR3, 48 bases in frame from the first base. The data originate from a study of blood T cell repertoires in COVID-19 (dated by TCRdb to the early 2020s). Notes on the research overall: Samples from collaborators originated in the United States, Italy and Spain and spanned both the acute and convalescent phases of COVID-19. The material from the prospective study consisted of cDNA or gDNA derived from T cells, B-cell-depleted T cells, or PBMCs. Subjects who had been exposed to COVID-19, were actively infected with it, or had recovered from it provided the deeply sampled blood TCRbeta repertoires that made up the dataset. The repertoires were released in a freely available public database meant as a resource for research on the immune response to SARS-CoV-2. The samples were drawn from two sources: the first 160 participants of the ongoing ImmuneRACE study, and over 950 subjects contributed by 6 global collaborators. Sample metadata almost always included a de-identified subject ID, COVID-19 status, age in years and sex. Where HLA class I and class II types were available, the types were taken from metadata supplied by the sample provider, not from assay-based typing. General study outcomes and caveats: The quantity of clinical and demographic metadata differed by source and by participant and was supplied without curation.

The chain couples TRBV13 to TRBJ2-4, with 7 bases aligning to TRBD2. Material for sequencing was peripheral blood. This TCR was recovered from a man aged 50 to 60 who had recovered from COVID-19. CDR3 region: CASSLRMGSSGNIQYF. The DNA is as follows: TGTGCCAGCAGCTTACGTATGGGGTCTAGCGGAAACATTCAGTACTTC.